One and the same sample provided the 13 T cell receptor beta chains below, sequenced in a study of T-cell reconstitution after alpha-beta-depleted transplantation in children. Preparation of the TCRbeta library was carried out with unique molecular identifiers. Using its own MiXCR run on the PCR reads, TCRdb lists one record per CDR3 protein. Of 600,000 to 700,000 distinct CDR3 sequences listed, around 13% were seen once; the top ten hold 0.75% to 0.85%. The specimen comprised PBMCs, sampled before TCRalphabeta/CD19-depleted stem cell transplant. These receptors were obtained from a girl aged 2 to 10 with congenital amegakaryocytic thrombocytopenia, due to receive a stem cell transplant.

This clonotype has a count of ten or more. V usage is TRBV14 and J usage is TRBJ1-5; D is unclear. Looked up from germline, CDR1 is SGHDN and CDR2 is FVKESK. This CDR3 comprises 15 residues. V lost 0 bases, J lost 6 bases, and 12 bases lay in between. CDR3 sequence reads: CASSQDGKGPQPQHF. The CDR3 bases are TGTGCCAGCAGCCAAGATGGAAAGGGCCCTCAGCCCCAGCATTTT.

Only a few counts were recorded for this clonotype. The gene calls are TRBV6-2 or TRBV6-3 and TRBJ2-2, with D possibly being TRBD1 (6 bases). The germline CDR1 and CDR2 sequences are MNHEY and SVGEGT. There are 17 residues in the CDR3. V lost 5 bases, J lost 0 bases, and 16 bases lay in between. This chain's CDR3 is CASSRPTGRPNTGELFF. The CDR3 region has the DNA TGTGCCAGCAGTCGTCCAACAGGGCGACCGAACACCGGGGAGCTGTTTTTT.

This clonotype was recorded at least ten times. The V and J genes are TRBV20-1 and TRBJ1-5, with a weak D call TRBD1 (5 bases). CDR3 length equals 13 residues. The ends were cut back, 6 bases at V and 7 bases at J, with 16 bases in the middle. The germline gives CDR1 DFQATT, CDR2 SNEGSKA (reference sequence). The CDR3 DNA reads TGCAGTGCCCGGGGACTACCCACACAGCCCCAGCATTTT. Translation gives CSARGLPTQPQHF.

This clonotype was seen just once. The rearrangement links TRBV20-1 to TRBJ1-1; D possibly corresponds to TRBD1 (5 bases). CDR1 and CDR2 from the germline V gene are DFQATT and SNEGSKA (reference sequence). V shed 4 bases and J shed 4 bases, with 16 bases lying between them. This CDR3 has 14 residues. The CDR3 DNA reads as TGCAGTGCTAAGATCGGGGGTTTTGTCACTGAAGCTTTCTTT. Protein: CSAKIGGFVTEAFF.

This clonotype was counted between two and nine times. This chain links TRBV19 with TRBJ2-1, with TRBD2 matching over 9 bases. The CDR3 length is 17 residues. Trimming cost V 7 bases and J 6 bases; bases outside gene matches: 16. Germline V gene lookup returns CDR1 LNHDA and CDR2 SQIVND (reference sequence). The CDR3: CASTAPFGTSLFNEQFF. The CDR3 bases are TGTGCCAGTACTGCACCGTTCGGGACTAGCCTCTTCAATGAGCAGTTCTTC.

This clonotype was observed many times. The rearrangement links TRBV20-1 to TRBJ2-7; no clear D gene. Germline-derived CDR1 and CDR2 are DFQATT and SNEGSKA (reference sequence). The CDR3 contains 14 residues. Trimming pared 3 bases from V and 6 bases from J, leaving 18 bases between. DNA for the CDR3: TGCAGTGCTAGCACACATTCTCTAACGGGCGAGCAGTACTTC. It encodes CSASTHSLTGEQYF.

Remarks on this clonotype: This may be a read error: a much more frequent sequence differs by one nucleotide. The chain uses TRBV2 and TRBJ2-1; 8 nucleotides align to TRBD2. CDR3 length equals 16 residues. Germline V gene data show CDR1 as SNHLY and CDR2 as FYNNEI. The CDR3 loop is CASSEAERELNNGQFF. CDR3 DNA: TGTGCCAGCAGTGAAGCCGAGCGGGAGTTAAACAATGGGCAGTTCTTC.

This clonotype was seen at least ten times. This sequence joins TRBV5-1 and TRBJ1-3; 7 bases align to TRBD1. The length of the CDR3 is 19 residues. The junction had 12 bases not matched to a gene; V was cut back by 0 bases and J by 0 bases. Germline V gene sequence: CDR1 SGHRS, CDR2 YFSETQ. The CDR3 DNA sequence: TGCGCCAGCAGCTTGGATTCCCTTGGACAGGCGAGCTCTGGAAACACCATATATTTT. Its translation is CASSLDSLGQASSGNTIYF.

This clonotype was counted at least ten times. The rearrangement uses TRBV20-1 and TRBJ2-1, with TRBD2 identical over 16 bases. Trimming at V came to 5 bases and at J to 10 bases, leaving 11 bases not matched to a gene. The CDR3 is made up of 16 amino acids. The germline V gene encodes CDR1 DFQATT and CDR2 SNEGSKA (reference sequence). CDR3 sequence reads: CSAEKGLAGGPVEQFF. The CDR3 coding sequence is TGCAGTGCTGAGAAGGGACTAGCGGGAGGGCCCGTCGAGCAGTTCTTC.

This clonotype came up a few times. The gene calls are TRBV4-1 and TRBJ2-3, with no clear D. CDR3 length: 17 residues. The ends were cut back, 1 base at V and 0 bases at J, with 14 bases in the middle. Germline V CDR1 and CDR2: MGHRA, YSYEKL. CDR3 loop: CASSQVAGPSSTDTQYF. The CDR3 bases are TGCGCCAGCAGCCAAGTCGCCGGACCTAGTAGCACAGATACGCAGTATTTT.

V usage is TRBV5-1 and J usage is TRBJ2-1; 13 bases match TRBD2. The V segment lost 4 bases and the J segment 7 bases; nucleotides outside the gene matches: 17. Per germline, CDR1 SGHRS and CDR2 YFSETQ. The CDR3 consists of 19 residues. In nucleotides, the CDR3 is TGCGCCAGCAGCCCGTGGACTAGCGGGAGTTCGTTCATCGGGAATGAGCAGTTCTTC. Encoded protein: CASSPWTSGSSFIGNEQFF.

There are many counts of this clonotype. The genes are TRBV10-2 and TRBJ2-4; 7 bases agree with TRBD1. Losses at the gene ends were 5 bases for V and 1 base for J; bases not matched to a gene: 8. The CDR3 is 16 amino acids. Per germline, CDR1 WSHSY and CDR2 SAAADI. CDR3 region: CASSSPGQTAKNIQYF. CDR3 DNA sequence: TGCGCCAGCAGTAGTCCGGGACAGACTGCCAAAAACATTCAGTACTTC.

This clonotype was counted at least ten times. The CDR3 region is CASSFGGGETQYF. The CDR3 DNA follows: TGCGCCAGCAGCTTTGGGGGCGGAGAGACCCAGTACTTC. V usage is TRBV5-1 and J usage is TRBJ2-5; TRBD1 is a possible D gene (6 bases). This CDR3 is built from 13 residues. Germline values: CDR1 SGHRS, CDR2 YFSETQ. Trimming cost V 2 bases and J 4 bases, with 9 bases left between them. Supplemented by reference TRBV5-1 and TRBJ2-5, the full variable domain reads KAGVTQTPRYLIKTRGQQVTLSCSPISGHRSVSWYQQTPGQGLQFLFEYFSETQRNKGNFPGRFSGRQFSNSRSEMNVSTLELGDSALYLCASSFGGGETQYFGPGTRLLVL.